A single sample is the source of the 13 T cell receptor beta chains below, sequenced in a study of T cells after yellow fever vaccination. Each CDR3 protein gets one entry after TCRdb re-called the 5' RACE reads with MiXCR. The repertoire holds under 350,000 distinct CDR3 sequences, approximately 4% seen once, with around 25% in the top ten. Sequenced material: PBMCs, taken 5 days after the yellow fever booster vaccination. These receptors originate from a man aged 18 to 30 who received the YFV17D yellow fever vaccine.

This clonotype has just a few counts. This chain uses TRBV6-5 with TRBJ1-2; the match to TRBD1 covers 8 bases. The CDR3 is 12 amino acids. Looked up from germline, CDR1 is MNHEY and CDR2 is SVGAGI. V trimming: 6 bases; J trimming: 9 bases; junction bases outside the gene matches: 6. DNA of the CDR3: TGTGCCAGCAGCCAGGACAGGGTCCGCTACACCTTC. Protein: CASSQDRVRYTF.

This clonotype was counted a few times. The chain uses TRBV3-1 and TRBJ2-7, with 8 bases matching TRBD1. Germline CDR1 LGHDT, CDR2 YNNKEL (reference sequence). V was pared by 4 bases and J by 1 base, with 6 bases of the junction left unmatched. The CDR3 contains 15 residues. The CDR3 nucleotides are TGTGCCAGCAGCCCGACAGGGGTGTCATCCTACGAGCAGTACTTC. Residues: CASSPTGVSSYEQYF.

This clonotype has a count of ten or more. The chain links TRBV4-2 to TRBJ2-6, with a possible D match to TRBD1 (5 bases). The CDR3 sequence is 16 residues long. Germline values: CDR1 LGHNA, CDR2 YNFKEQ. Trimming removed 3 bases at V and 0 bases at J, with 9 bases between. The CDR3 protein is CASSHQDNSGANVLTF. The CDR3 DNA follows: TGTGCCAGCAGCCACCAGGACAACTCTGGGGCCAACGTCCTGACTTTC.

This clonotype was seen a few times. The rearrangement joins TRBV20-1 to TRBJ1-4; 9 positions agree with TRBD1. CDR3 length: 14 amino acids. V was pared by 5 bases and J by 5 bases, with 6 bases of the junction left unmatched. Germline CDR1 and CDR2: DFQATT and SNEGSKA (reference sequence). The CDR3 region is CSALGTGMNEKLFF. Here the CDR3 DNA reads TGCAGTGCTCTCGGGACAGGGATGAATGAAAAACTGTTTTTT.

The CDR3 DNA sequence: TGCGCCAGCAGCTTGGTAACGCGCTCGGACGAGCAGTACTTC. Its protein product is CASSLVTRSDEQYF. The chain is built from TRBV5-1 and TRBJ2-7; no clear D. The length of the CDR3 is 14 residues. Germline lookup yields CDR1 SGHRS and CDR2 YFSETQ. Trimming took off 0 bases at V and 5 bases at J, with 12 bases between the two ends.

The sample holds a few counts of this clonotype. This rearrangement joins TRBV7-9 to TRBJ2-7; D perhaps matches TRBD1 (5 bases). The germline V and J ends were trimmed by 5 bases and 2 bases, with 25 bases remaining between them. Germline CDR1 reads SEHNR; CDR2 reads FQNEAQ (reference sequence). The CDR3 is 18 residues long. CDR3 DNA: TGTGCCAGCAGCGATAAGACAGACCGAGACTCGCGCACCTACGAGCAGTACTTC. It specifies CASSDKTDRDSRTYEQYF.

This clonotype was detected a few times. The chain carries TRBV7-9 and TRBJ1-1; no clear D gene. Trimming stripped 3 bases from V and 2 bases from J, with 13 bases between. There are 15 residues in the CDR3. CDR1 SEHNR and CDR2 FQNEAQ come from the germline V gene (reference sequence). The CDR3 region has the DNA TGTGCCAGCAGCTTGATCGATGTGAGCAACACTGAAGCTTTCTTT. Residues: CASSLIDVSNTEAFF.

This clonotype was detected ten times or more. The genes are TRBV12-3 or TRBV12-4 and TRBJ1-1, with 8 nucleotides matching TRBD1. Trimming removed 4 bases from V and 4 bases from J; junction bases left unmatched: 11. This CDR3 region has 16 residues. The CDR3 sequence is CASSYYAGTGGTEAFF. CDR3 nucleotides: TGTGCCAGCAGTTACTACGCCGGGACAGGCGGCACTGAAGCTTTCTTT.

Only a few counts were recorded for this clonotype. The chain employs TRBV6-6 and TRBJ2-2; D call uncertain. Deletions cut 5 bases from V and 6 bases from J, with 16 bases between. Germline CDR1 reads MNHNY; CDR2 reads SVGAGI (reference sequence). This CDR3 region has 15 residues. This CDR3 reads CASSPNYSDAGELFF. CDR3 sequence (DNA): TGTGCCAGCAGTCCTAATTACAGTGACGCCGGGGAGCTGTTTTTT.

This clonotype was detected a few times. The chain has TRBV15 and TRBJ2-7; tentative D call: TRBD2 (6 bases). There are 14 residues in the CDR3. V was trimmed by 0 bases and J by 4 bases, leaving 10 bases between them. Germline-derived CDR1 and CDR2 are LNHNV and YYDKDF (reference sequence). In nucleotides, the CDR3 is TGTGCCACCAGCAGAGATGGGGGGAGGTACGAGCAGTACTTC. This encodes CATSRDGGRYEQYF. Filled out from reference TRBV15 and TRBJ2-7, the complete variable domain reads DAMVIQNPRYQVTQFGKPVTLSCSQTLNHNVMYWYQQKSSQAPKLLFHYYDKDFNNEADTPDNFQSRRPNTSFCFLDIRSPGLGDTAMYLCATSRDGGRYEQYFGPGTRLTVT.

The rearrangement joins TRBV6-2 or TRBV6-3 to TRBJ1-2; the match to TRBD1 covers 7 bases. This CDR3 region has 12 residues. Germline CDR1 MNHEY, CDR2 SVGEGT. With V trimmed by 5 bases and J by 7 bases, 4 bases remained unmatched. CDR3 sequence reads: CASSGTASGYTF. Written as DNA, the CDR3 is TGTGCCAGCAGTGGGACAGCCTCTGGCTACACCTTC.

This chain connects TRBV29-1 to TRBJ2-3, with 8 bases fitting TRBD2. CDR3 length: 14 residues. The junction had 10 bases not matched to a gene; V was cut back by 4 bases and J by 7 bases. Germline CDR1 is SQVTM and CDR2 is ANQGSEA. CDR3 in DNA: TGCAGCGTTGTCGATAGCGGGGCGGGAAATACGCAGTATTTT. This encodes CSVVDSGAGNTQYF.

This clonotype has more than one count but fewer than ten. The CDR3: CARGRTYEQYV. The CDR3 region has the DNA TGTGCCAGAGGGAGAACCTACGAGCAGTACGTC. The chain is built from TRBV3-2 and TRBJ2-7. TRBV3-2 is reported as a pseudogene. The CDR3 is 11 residues long.